Following are 2 T cell receptor beta chains from one sample sequenced in a study of T cell responses to AZD1222 COVID-19 vaccine (dated by TCRdb to 2020 to 2022). The library was built by means of the immunoSEQ multiplex PCR assay. TCRdb took over this immuneACCESS table, retaining in-frame rearrangements with V and J assigned. Such tables are incomplete; in checked studies, under half of the missing clones stem from an unresolved V gene, and the remainder is unexplained. Across this sample there are about 110,000 clones, with around 90% seen only once. The top ten hold roughly 2.5% of the sample. What the time point label conveys for this sample: about 28 days (+/-7) after the second vaccine dose. Here the sequenced sample was peripheral blood, taken 28 days after the second AZD1222 dose. The receptors were gathered from an adult who received the AZD1222 COVID-19 vaccine.

The rearrangement uses TRBV19 and TRBJ1-5, with 8 bases aligning to TRBD1. Unmatched junction bases numbered 5, after V lost 9 bases and J lost 7 bases. The CDR3 sequence is 12 residues long. Germline V lookup: CDR1 LNHDA, CDR2 SQIVND (reference sequence). CDR3 region: CASLTGDQPQHF. CDR3 in DNA: TGTGCCAGCCTGACAGGGGACCAGCCCCAGCATTTT.

J is TRBJ1-1 and V is TRBV27, with TRBD1 matching 7 bases. This CDR3 has 14 residues. Germline V gives CDR1 MNHEY, CDR2 SMNVEV (reference sequence). V shed 5 bases, J shed 1 base, and the junction held 4 bases outside the gene matches. The CDR3 nucleotides read TGTGCCAGCAGTAGAGGACAGGCGAACACTGAAGCTTTCTTT. It translates to CASSRGQANTEAFF.